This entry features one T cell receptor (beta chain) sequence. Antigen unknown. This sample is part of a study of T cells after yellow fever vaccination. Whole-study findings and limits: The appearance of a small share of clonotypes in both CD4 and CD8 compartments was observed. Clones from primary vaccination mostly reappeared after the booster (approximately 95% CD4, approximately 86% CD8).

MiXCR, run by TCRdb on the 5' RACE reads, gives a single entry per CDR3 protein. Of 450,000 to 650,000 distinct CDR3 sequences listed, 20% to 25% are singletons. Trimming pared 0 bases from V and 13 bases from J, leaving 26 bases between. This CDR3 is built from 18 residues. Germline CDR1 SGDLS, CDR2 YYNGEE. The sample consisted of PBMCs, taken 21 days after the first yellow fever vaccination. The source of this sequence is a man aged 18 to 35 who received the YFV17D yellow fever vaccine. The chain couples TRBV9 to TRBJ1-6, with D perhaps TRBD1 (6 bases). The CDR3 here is CASSVEGGRDSLRSPLHF. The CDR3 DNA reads TGTGCCAGCAGCGTAGAGGGGGGGAGAGACAGTCTTCGTTCGCCCCTCCACTTT.